Below are 17 T cell receptor beta chains sequenced from a single sample in a study of T cells after yellow fever vaccination (dated by TCRdb to between 2018 and 2021). The treatment or condition label for this specimen denotes: live attenuated yellow fever vaccine strain. Receptors were amplified or captured by 5' RACE. Sequencing was carried out with an Illumina HiSeq 2500. TCRdb cleaned the public reads at Q25 with fastp, built clones with MiXCR and kept in-frame beta chains. Every distinct CDR3 protein forms one entry, paired with its most common genes and DNA. This sample comprises 200,000 to 300,000 distinct CDR3 sequences, 6.9% of them detected only once. The top ten constitute about 0.9% of the sample. The material was CD4+ T cells sorted from PBMCs, obtained 15 days after the yellow fever booster vaccination. Receptors were obtained from a man aged 30 to 45 who received the YFV17D yellow fever vaccine.

Only a few counts were recorded for this clonotype. The J gene is TRBJ2-7, the V gene TRBV5-1; 10 bases agree with TRBD2. Germline CDR1 SGHRS, CDR2 YFSETQ. This CDR3 has 16 amino acids. The trim removed 2 bases at V and 5 bases at J, leaving 10 bases unmatched. Here the CDR3 DNA reads TGCGCCAGCAGCTTCGCGGGAGCGGGAGGGCTCCACGAGCAGTACTTC. Amino acids: CASSFAGAGGLHEQYF.

This clonotype was picked up a small number of times. This rearrangement joins TRBV7-2 to TRBJ2-5; TRBD1 or TRBD2 may be the D gene (6 bases each). V was trimmed by 3 bases and J by 5 bases, leaving 16 bases between them. Germline-derived CDR1 and CDR2 are SGHTA and FQGNSA. The CDR3 is made up of 15 amino acids. CDR3 protein: CASSFGGRSYETQYF. The CDR3 nucleotides are TGTGCCAGCAGCTTTGGGGGGCGTAGTTATGAGACCCAGTACTTC.

The V and J genes are TRBV7-2 and TRBJ2-5; tentatively, D is TRBD2 (6 bases). CDR1 and CDR2 (germline): SGHTA, FQGNSA. V lost 3 bases and J lost 4, with 15 bases in between. The CDR3 has 15 amino acids. In nucleotides, the CDR3 is TGTGCCAGCAGCTTTGCGGGGTCCGGTGGAGAGACCCAGTACTTC. Its translation is CASSFAGSGGETQYF.

This clonotype has a handful of counts. The chain uses TRBV6-1 and TRBJ2-1; 8 nucleotides align to TRBD2. CDR1 is MNHNS, CDR2 SASEGT, per germline. The CDR3 loop spans 16 amino acids. The V segment lost 6 bases and the J segment 9 bases; nucleotides outside the gene matches: 16. CDR3 amino acids: CASSQAGETFGVEQFF. The CDR3 coding sequence is TGTGCCAGCAGCCAAGCGGGAGAAACCTTCGGAGTTGAGCAGTTCTTC.

The chain uses TRBV6-5 and TRBJ2-7, with D perhaps matching TRBD1 or TRBD2 (5 bases each). Germline V CDR1 and CDR2: MNHEY, SVGAGI. This CDR3 contains 15 residues. V was trimmed by 2 bases and J by 2 bases, leaving 13 bases between them. This CDR3 reads CASSYGGAGAYEQYF. The CDR3 DNA is TGTGCCAGCAGTTACGGGGGTGCGGGTGCCTACGAGCAGTACTTC.

The rearrangement uses TRBV6-5 and TRBJ2-2; no definite D call. This CDR3 has 14 residues. V was trimmed by 5 bases and J by 1 base, leaving 8 bases between them. The germline CDR1 and CDR2 sequences are MNHEY and SVGAGI. The CDR3 reads CASSVSRNTGELFF. The CDR3 region has the DNA TGTGCCAGCAGTGTATCGAGGAACACCGGGGAGCTGTTTTTT.

This clonotype occurred many times. V usage is TRBV25-1 and J usage is TRBJ2-7; 11 nucleotides line up with TRBD1. Germline CDR1 and CDR2: MGHDK and SYGVNS. The length of the CDR3 is 16 residues. V lost 6 bases to trimming and J lost 6 bases; unmatched junction nucleotides: 13. The CDR3 region has the DNA TGTGCCAGCAGCGACGAGAGGGGACAGGGGGGTCCCGAGCAGTACTTC. Protein sequence: CASSDERGQGGPEQYF.

The J gene is TRBJ2-2, the V gene TRBV6-2 or TRBV6-3; D is uncertain. V was clipped by 5 bases and J by 7 bases, with 11 bases between them. CDR1 MNHEY and CDR2 SVGEGT come from the germline V gene. The CDR3 sequence is 13 residues long. The CDR3 sequence: CASSNGYNGELFF. CDR3 DNA sequence: TGTGCCAGCAGTAACGGGTATAACGGGGAGCTGTTTTTT.

This chain joins TRBV3-1 and TRBJ2-7, with TRBD1 matching 7 bases. This CDR3 is 14 amino acids long. Germline values: CDR1 LGHDT, CDR2 YNNKEL (reference sequence). V dropped 5 bases and J dropped 2; count of bases not matched to a gene: 6. DNA for the CDR3: TGTGCCAGCAGCACCGGGACAGTACCCTACGAGCAGTACTTC. Protein sequence: CASSTGTVPYEQYF.

This clonotype turned up a few times. This chain connects TRBV7-2 to TRBJ2-1; D perhaps matches TRBD2 (6 bases). Germline CDR1 SGHTA, CDR2 FQGNSA. The V end was cut by 5 bases, the J end by 4 bases, with 18 bases between. This CDR3 has 16 residues. The CDR3 DNA reads as TGTGCCAGCAGCGTCGGGGCCGGGACTCTATACAATGAGCAGTTCTTC. It specifies CASSVGAGTLYNEQFF.

This clonotype appeared many times. The genes are TRBV20-1 and TRBJ2-5; 8 bases agree with TRBD2. Germline CDR1 reads DFQATT; CDR2 reads SNEGSKA (reference sequence). This CDR3 is built from 15 residues. The CDR3 sequence is CRPSPGGRTQETQYF. The CDR3, as DNA: TGCAGGCCCTCCCCGGGAGGGAGGACGCAAGAGACCCAGTACTTC.

The CDR3 spells CASSLAQGGEQYF. In DNA, the CDR3 is TGTGCCAGCAGCTTAGCCCAGGGAGGAGAGCAGTACTTC. V and J are TRBV7-2 and TRBJ2-7; a possible D gene is TRBD2 (6 bases). The V and J ends lost 0 bases and 7 bases respectively, with 10 bases between them. The CDR3 contains 13 residues. From germline, CDR1 is SGHTA and CDR2 FQGNSA.

This clonotype was observed a single time. The chain is built from TRBV7-2 and TRBJ2-1, with 8 positions matching TRBD2. Germline V CDR1 and CDR2: SGHTA, FQGNSA. The V gene end was trimmed by 4 bases and the J gene end by 7 bases; junction bases not matched to a gene: 6. CDR3 length equals 14 residues. The CDR3: CASSSGLEENEQFF. DNA of the CDR3: TGTGCCAGCAGCTCGGGACTAGAGGAGAATGAGCAGTTCTTC.

This clonotype was counted a few times. The rearrangement uses TRBV7-2 and TRBJ2-1, with TRBD2 matching 9 bases. There are 16 residues in the CDR3. The trim removed 6 bases at V and 10 bases at J, leaving 16 bases unmatched. Germline-derived CDR1 and CDR2 are SGHTA and FQGNSA. Written as DNA, the CDR3 is TGTGCCAGCAGGCGTAAGCGGGAGGTTGGCTCCGTAGAGCAGTTCTTC. It translates to CASRRKREVGSVEQFF.

This clonotype has at least ten counts. The rearrangement uses TRBV5-6 and TRBJ1-3; 7 nucleotides agree with TRBD1. CDR1 SGHDT and CDR2 YYEEEE come from the germline V gene. This CDR3 is built from 16 residues. V lost 3 bases, J lost 2 bases, and 8 bases stayed unmatched. CDR3: CASSSAGGGPGNTIYF. The CDR3 DNA reads as TGTGCCAGCAGCTCCGCTGGAGGGGGCCCTGGAAACACCATATATTTT.

This clonotype was seen ten or more times. CDR3 coding DNA: TGTGCCAGCAGCTTCAGGACTAGCACAGATACGCAGTATTTT. Translating it yields CASSFRTSTDTQYF. This chain links TRBV7-2 with TRBJ2-3; tentatively, D is TRBD2 (5 bases). Germline assignment: CDR1 SGHTA and CDR2 FQGNSA. CDR3 size: 14 residues. The germline V and J ends were trimmed by 3 bases and 0 bases, with 7 bases remaining between them. The whole variable domain, remainder taken from reference TRBV7-2 and TRBJ2-3, is GAGVSQSPSNKVTEKGKDVELRCDPISGHTALYWYRQSLGQGLEFLIYFQGNSAPDKSGLPSDRFSAERTGGSVSTLTIQRTQQEDSAVYLCASSFRTSTDTQYFGPGTRLTVL.

There are a few counts of this clonotype. The V gene is TRBV20-1, the J gene TRBJ2-3; D is perhaps TRBD1 (6 bases). This CDR3 has 15 amino acids. CDR1 and CDR2 (germline): DFQATT, SNEGSKA (reference sequence). Trimming left V 2 bases short and J 1 base short, with 13 bases between. DNA of the CDR3: TGCAGTGCTAGACAACTGGGACACCGCACAGATACGCAGTATTTT. It specifies CSARQLGHRTDTQYF.